This T cell receptor (beta chain) is from a study of post-analysis software for immune sequencing data. Study as a whole: Recorded subtypes: relapsing-remitting, secondary progressive, progressive-relapsing; some patients unannotated.

Study-wide results and limits: Normalized Chao1 diversity was significantly lower in multiple sclerosis patients than in controls. Strong same-batch co-clustering of samples appeared with F measure clustering.

To note about this clonotype: What it binds is unknown.

Sequencing libraries made from TCR beta cDNA carried unique molecular identifiers. From around 0.96 to 9.9 million T cells, 450,000 to 550,000 cDNA molecules were obtained. Via MiXCR, TCRdb re-called the PCR reads, giving one row per CDR3 protein. The table lists hundreds of thousands of distinct CDR3 sequences, roughly 29% of them singletons. The sequence derives from a girl between 10 and 17 years old with multiple sclerosis. The specimen sequenced was blood.

CDR3 amino acids: CASSLGQGIGDEKLFF. DNA for the CDR3: TGCGCCAGCAGCTTGGGCCAGGGCATTGGGGATGAAAAACTGTTTTTT. This chain connects TRBV5-1 to TRBJ1-4; a possible D gene is TRBD1 (5 bases). There are 16 residues in the CDR3. Germline V gene lookup returns CDR1 SGHRS and CDR2 YFSETQ. With 0 bases removed from V and 6 bases from J, the gap between germline ends came to 15 bases.